This T cell receptor beta chain was sequenced in a study of cytomegalovirus exposure and HLA in healthy donors. PCR was performed using 60 Vbeta and 13 Jbeta primers. Only in-frame clones appear in the TCRdb table, and some are missing; sequencing was by immunoSEQ multiplex PCR. The sample has around 110,000 clones; the top ten hold more than 3%. The CDR3 has 15 amino acids. Per the germline V gene, CDR1 is MNHEY and CDR2 is SVGAGI. Trimming at V came to 0 bases and at J to 4 bases, leaving 5 bases not matched to a gene. This receptor was identified in a man aged 25 to 40 in good health and CMV-seronegative. The V call is TRBV6-5, the J call TRBJ1-2, with TRBD1 identical over 7 bases. The specimen sequenced was PBMCs. The CDR3 sequence: CASSYSRGGGYGYTF. The CDR3 DNA sequence: TGTGCCAGCAGTTACTCGAGAGGGGGCGGCTATGGCTACACCTTC.